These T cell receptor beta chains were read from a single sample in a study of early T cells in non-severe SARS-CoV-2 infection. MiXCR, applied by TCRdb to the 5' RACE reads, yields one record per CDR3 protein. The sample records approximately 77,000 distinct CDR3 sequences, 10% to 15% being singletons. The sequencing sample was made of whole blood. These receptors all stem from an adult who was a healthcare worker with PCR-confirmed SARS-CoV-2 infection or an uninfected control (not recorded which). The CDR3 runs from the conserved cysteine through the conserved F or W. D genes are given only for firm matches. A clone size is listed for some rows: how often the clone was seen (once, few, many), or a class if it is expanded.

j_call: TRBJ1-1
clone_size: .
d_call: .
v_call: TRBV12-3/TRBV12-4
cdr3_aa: CASSLYRKTEAFF
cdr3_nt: TGTGCCAGCAGTTTATATCGGAAAACTGAAGCTTTCTTT

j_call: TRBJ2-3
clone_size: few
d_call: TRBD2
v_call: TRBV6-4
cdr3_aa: CASSAETSGSADTQYF
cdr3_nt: TGTGCCAGCAGTGCCGAGACTAGCGGGAGCGCAGATACGCAGTATTTT

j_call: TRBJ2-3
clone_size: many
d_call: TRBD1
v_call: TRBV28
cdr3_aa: CASSSDRDTSTDTQYF
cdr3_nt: TGTGCCAGCAGCTCTGACAGGGACACTAGCACAGATACGCAGTATTTT

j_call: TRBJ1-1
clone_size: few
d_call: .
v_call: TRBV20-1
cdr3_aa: CSARDHGRYTEAFF
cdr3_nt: TGCAGTGCTAGAGATCATGGCCGTTACACTGAAGCTTTCTTT

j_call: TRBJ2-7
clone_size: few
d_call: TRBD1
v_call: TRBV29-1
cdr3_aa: CSVTPQGSNEQYF
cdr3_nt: TGCAGCGTCACCCCACAGGGGTCTAACGAGCAGTACTTC

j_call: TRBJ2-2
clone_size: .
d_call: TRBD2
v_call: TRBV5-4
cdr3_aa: CASRVAGATGELFF
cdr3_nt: TGTGCCAGCAGAGTAGCGGGAGCAACCGGGGAGCTGTTTTTT

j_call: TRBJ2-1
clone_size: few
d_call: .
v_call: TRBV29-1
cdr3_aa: CSARTDLYNEQFF
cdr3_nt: TGCAGCGCCAGGACAGACCTCTACAATGAGCAGTTCTTC

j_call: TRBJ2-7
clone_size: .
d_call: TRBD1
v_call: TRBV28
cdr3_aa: CASRLGNRGREQYF
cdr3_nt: TGTGCCAGCAGATTAGGTAACAGGGGACGAGAGCAGTACTTC

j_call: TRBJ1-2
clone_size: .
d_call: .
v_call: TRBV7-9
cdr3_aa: CASSFPHLDGYTF
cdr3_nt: TGTGCCAGCAGCTTCCCCCATCTGGATGGCTACACCTTC

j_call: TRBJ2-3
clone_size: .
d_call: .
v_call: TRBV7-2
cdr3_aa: CASSLRVTTDTQYF
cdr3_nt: TGTGCCAGCAGCTTAAGGGTTACCACAGATACGCAGTATTTT

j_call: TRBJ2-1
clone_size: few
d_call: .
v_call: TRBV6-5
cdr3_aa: CASARGGNEQFF
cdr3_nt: TGTGCCAGCGCTAGGGGGGGGAATGAGCAGTTCTTC

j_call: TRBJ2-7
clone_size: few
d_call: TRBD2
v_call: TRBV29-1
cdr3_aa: CSVTGTSGVYEQYF
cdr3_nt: TGCAGCGTTACCGGGACTAGCGGCGTCTACGAGCAGTACTTC

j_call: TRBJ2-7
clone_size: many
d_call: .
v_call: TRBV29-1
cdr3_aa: CSVAWAGGYEQYF
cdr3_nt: TGCAGCGTCGCTTGGGCAGGAGGCTACGAGCAGTACTTC

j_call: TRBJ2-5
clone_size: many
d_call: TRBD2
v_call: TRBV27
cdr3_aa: CASSSRRGLMIAATQYF
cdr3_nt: TGTGCCAGCAGTTCCCGCCGGGGACTAATGATCGCTGCGACCCAGTACTTC

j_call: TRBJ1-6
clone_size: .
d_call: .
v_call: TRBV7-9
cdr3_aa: CASSTTDGSNSPLHF
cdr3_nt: TGTGCCAGCAGTACAACGGACGGAAGTAATTCACCCCTCCACTTT

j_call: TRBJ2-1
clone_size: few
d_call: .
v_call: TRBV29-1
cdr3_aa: CSVKKGDNEQFF
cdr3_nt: TGCAGCGTTAAGAAGGGAGACAATGAGCAGTTCTTC

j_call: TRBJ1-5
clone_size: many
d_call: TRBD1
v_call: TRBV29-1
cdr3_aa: CSVRTGENQPQHF
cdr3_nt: TGCAGCGTCAGAACAGGGGAGAATCAGCCCCAGCATTTT

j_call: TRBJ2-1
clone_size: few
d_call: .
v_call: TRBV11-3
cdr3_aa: CASSLGRGTNEQFF
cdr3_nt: TGTGCCAGCAGCTTAGGTCGGGGGACGAATGAGCAGTTCTTC

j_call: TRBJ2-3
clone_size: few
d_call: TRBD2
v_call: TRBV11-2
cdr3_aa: CASSFRLAGEDTQYF
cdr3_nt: TGTGCCAGCAGCTTCCGACTAGCGGGAGAAGATACGCAGTATTTT

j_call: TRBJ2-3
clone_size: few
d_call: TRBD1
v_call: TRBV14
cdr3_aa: CASSPRGQGGTDTQYF
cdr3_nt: TGTGCCAGCAGCCCCCGAGGACAGGGTGGGACAGATACGCAGTATTTT

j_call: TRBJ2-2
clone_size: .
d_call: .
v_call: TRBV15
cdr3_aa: CATSSDGYTGELFF
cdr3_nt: TGTGCCACCAGCAGCGACGGCTACACCGGGGAGCTGTTTTTT

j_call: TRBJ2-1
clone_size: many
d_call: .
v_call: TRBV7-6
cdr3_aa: CASSHGRHVAYNEQFF
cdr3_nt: TGTGCCAGCAGCCATGGCCGGCATGTCGCCTACAATGAGCAGTTCTTC

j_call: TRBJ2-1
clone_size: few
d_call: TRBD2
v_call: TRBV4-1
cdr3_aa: CASSLGLAGVAYNEQFF
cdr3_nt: TGCGCCAGCAGCCTGGGACTAGCGGGAGTCGCCTACAATGAGCAGTTCTTC

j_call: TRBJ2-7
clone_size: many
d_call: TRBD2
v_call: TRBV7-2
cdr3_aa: CASRLTSGRDEQYF
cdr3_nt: TGTGCCAGCAGACTGACTAGCGGGAGGGACGAGCAGTACTTC

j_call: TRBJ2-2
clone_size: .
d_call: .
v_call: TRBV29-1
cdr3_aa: CSARGQNTGELFF
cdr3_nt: TGCAGCGCCAGGGGACAGAACACCGGGGAGCTGTTTTTT